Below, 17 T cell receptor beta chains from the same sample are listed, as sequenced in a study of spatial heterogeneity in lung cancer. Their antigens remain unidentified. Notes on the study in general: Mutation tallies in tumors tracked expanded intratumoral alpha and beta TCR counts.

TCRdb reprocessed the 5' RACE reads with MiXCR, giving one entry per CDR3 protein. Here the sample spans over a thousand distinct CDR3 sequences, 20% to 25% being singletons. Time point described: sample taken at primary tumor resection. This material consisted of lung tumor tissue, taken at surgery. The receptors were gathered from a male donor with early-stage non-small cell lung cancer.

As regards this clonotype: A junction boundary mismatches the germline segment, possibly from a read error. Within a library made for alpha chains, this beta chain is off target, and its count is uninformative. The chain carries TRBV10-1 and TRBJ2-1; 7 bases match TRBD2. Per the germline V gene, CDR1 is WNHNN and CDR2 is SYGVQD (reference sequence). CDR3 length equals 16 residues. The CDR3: CANSDRGGSSYNEQFF. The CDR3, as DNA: TGCGCCAACAGTGATCGGGGCGGGAGCTCCTACAATGAGCAGTTCTTC.

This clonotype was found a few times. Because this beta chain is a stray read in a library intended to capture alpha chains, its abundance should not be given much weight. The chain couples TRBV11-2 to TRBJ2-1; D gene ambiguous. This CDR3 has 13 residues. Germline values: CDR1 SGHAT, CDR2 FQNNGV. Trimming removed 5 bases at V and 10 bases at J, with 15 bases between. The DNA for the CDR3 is TGTGCCAGCAGCCCCCCCCCTCTGGGAGAGCAGTTCTTC. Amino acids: CASSPPPLGEQFF. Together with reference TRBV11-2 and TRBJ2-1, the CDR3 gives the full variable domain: EAGVAQSPRYKIIEKRQSVAFWCNPISGHATLYWYQQILGQGPKLLIQFQNNGVVDDSQLPKDRFSAERLKGVDSTLKIQPAKLEDSAVYLCASSPPPLGEQFFGPGTRLTVL.

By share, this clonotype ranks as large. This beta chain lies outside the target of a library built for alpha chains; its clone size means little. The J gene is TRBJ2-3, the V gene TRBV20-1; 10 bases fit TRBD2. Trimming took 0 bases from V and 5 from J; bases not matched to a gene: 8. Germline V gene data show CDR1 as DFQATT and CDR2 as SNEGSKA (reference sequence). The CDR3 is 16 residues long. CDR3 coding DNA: TGCAGTGCTAGAGATTTGAGCGGGAGGGCCCTAGATACGCAGTATTTT. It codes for CSARDLSGRALDTQYF.

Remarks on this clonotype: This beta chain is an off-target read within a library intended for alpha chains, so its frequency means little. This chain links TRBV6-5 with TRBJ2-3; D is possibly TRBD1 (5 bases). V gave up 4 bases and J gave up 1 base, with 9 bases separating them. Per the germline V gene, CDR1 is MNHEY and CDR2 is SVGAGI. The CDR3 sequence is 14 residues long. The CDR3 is CASSFSGRTDTQYF. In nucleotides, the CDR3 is TGTGCCAGCAGTTTCTCAGGGCGCACAGATACGCAGTATTTT.

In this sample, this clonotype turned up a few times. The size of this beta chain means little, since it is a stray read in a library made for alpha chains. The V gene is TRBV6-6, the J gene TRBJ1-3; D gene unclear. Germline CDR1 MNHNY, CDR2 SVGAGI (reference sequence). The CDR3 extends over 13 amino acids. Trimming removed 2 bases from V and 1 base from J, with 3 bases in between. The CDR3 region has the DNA TGTGCCAGCAGTTACGGGTCTGGAAACACCATATATTTT. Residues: CASSYGSGNTIYF.

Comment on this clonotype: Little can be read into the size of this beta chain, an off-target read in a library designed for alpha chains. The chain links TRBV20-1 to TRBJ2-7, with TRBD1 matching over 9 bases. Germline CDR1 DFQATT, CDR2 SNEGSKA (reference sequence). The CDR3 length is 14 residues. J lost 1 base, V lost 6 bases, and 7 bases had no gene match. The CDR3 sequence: CSAPGTGNSYEQYF. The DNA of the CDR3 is TGCAGTGCGCCCGGGACAGGGAATTCCTACGAGCAGTACTTC.

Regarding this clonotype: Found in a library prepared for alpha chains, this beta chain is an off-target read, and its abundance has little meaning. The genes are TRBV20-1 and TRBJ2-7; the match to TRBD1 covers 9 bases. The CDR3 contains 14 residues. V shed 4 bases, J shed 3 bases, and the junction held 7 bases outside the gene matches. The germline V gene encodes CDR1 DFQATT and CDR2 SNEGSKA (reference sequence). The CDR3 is CSAKGTGIIYEQYF. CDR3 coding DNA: TGCAGTGCTAAAGGGACAGGGATCATCTACGAGCAGTACTTC.

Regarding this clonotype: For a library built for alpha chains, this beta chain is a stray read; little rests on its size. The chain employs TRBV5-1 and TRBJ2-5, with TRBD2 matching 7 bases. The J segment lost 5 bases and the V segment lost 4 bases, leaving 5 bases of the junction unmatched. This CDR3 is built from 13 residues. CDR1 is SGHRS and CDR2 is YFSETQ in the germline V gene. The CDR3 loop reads CASSIGLVETQYF. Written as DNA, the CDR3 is TGCGCCAGCAGCATAGGACTAGTGGAGACCCAGTACTTC.

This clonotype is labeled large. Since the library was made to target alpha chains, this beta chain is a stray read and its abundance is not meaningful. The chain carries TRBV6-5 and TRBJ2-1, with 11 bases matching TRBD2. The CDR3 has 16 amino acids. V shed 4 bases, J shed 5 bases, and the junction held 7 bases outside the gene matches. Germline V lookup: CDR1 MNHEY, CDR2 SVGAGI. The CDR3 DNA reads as TGTGCCAGCAGTTCCCCCGGGACTAGCGGCCACAATGAGCAGTTCTTC. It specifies CASSSPGTSGHNEQFF.

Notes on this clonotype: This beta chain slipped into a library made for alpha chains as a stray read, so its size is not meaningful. CDR3 residues: CASNDFRAADTQYF. The CDR3 DNA sequence: TGTGCCAGCAACGACTTCCGTGCGGCAGATACGCAGTATTTT. The chain links TRBV5-5 to TRBJ2-3, with D hard to call. V lost 6 bases and J lost 4, with 15 bases in between. This CDR3 region has 14 residues. Germline V CDR1 and CDR2: SGHKS, YYEKEE (reference sequence).

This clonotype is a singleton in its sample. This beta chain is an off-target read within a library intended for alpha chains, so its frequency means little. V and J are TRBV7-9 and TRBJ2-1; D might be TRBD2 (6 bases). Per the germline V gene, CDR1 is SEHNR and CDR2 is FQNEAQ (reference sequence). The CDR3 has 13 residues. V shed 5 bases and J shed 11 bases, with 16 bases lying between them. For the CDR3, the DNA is TGTGCCAGCAGCCCCTCGCTGGGAGGAAAGCAGTTCTTC. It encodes CASSPSLGGKQFF. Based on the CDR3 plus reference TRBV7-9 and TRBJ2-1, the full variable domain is DTGVSQNPRHKITKRGQNVTFRCDPISEHNRLYWYRQTLGQGPEFLTYFQNEAQLEKSRLLSDRFSAERPKGSFSTLEIQRTEQGDSAMYLCASSPSLGGKQFFGPGTRLTVL.

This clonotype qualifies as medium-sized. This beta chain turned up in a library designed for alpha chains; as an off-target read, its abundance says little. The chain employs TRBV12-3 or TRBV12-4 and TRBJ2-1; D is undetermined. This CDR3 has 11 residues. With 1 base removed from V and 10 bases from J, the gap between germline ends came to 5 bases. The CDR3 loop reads CASSLGVEQFF. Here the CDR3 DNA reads TGTGCCAGCAGTTTAGGTGTAGAGCAGTTCTTC.

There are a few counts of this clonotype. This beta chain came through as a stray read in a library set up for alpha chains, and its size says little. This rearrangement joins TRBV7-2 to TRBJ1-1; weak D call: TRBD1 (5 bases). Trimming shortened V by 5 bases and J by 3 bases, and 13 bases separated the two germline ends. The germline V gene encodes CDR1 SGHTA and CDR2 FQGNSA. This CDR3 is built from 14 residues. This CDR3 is CASSPGPLDTEAFF. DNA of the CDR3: TGTGCCAGCAGCCCGGGACCTCTCGACACTGAAGCTTTCTTT.

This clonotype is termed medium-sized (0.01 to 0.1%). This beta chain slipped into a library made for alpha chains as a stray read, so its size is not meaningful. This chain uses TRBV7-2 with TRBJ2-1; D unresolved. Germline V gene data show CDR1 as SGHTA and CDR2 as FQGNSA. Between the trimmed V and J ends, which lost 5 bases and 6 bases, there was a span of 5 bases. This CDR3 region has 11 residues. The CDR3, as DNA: TGTGCCAGCAGCCCCGTCAATGAGCAGTTCTTC. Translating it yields CASSPVNEQFF.

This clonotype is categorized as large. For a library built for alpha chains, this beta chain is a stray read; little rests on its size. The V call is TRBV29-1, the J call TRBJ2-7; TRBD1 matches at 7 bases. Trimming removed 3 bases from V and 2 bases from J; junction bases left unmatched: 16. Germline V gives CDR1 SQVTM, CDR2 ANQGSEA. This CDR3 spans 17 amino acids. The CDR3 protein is CSVDSQEATGSTYEQYF. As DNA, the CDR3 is TGCAGCGTTGACTCCCAAGAGGCGACAGGGTCGACCTACGAGCAGTACTTC.

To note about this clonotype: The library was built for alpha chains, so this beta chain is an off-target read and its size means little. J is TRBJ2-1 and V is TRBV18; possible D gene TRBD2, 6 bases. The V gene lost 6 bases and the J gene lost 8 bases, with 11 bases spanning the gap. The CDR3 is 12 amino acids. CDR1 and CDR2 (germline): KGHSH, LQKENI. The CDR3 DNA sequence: TGTGCCAGCTCGAGACTAGGGGATGAGCAGTTCTTC. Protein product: CASSRLGDEQFF. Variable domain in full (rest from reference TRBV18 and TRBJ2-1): NAGVMQNPRHLVRRRGQEARLRCSPMKGHSHVYWYRQLPEEGLKFMVYLQKENIIDESGMPKERFSAEFPKEGPSILRIQQVVRGDSAAYFCASSRLGDEQFFGPGTRLTVL.

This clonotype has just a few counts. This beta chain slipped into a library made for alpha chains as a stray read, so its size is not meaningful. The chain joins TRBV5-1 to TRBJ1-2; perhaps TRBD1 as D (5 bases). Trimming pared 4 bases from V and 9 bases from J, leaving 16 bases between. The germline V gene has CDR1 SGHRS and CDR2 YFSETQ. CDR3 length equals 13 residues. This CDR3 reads CASSTPPGESYTF. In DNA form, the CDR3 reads TGCGCCAGCAGCACCCCCCCGGGGGAAAGCTACACCTTC.